One sample yielded the 27 T cell receptor beta chains listed below, sequenced in a study of cytomegalovirus exposure and HLA in healthy donors. Primers included in the PCR were 60 Vbeta and 13 Jbeta primers. Only in-frame clones appear in the TCRdb table, and some are missing; sequencing was by immunoSEQ multiplex PCR. The data show around 140,000 clones, approximately 80% seen once. The sample taken for sequencing was PBMCs. The receptors originated from a female donor in good health and CMV-seropositive.

This clone has more than one count but fewer than ten. This chain connects TRBV30 to TRBJ1-5, with D unclear. V shed 2 bases and J shed 4 bases, with 12 bases lying between them. Germline-derived CDR1 and CDR2 are GTSNPN and SVGIG (reference sequence). This CDR3 contains 14 residues. In DNA, the CDR3 is TGTGCCTGGAGTCCTGTGGGCTTTAATCAGCCCCAGCATTTT. Translation gives CAWSPVGFNQPQHF.

This clone was detected only a few times. The J gene is TRBJ1-1, the V gene TRBV29-1; D is perhaps TRBD1 (5 bases). Per germline, CDR1 SQVTM and CDR2 ANQGSEA. CDR3 length: 12 residues. Trimming took 5 bases from V and 3 from J, leaving 10 bases between them. In nucleotides, the CDR3 is TGCAGCGTTCCCGACAGATACACTGAAGCTTTCTTT. It yields the protein CSVPDRYTEAFF.

The chain is built from TRBV4-2 and TRBJ1-1, with D hard to call. Per germline, CDR1 LGHNA and CDR2 YNFKEQ. V dropped 0 bases and J dropped 0 bases, with 8 bases sitting between them. The CDR3 has 15 residues. Written as DNA, the CDR3 is TGTGCCAGCAGCCAAGATTTTGTAGTGAACACTGAAGCTTTCTTT. Its protein product is CASSQDFVVNTEAFF.

In its sample, this clone was seen a few times. The chain recombines TRBV27 with TRBJ2-7, with D tentatively TRBD1 (5 bases). V was cut by 2 bases and J by 2 bases, with 7 bases left in between. Germline lookup yields CDR1 MNHEY and CDR2 SMNVEV (reference sequence). The CDR3 sequence is 13 residues long. The chain's CDR3 is CASSLTGAYEQYF. As DNA, the CDR3 is TGTGCCAGCAGTTTAACAGGAGCCTACGAGCAGTACTTC.

The V gene is TRBV11-2, the J gene TRBJ1-1, with TRBD1 matching 8 bases. J gave up 4 bases and V 5 bases, and 3 bases lay outside the gene matches. This CDR3 comprises 13 residues. Germline V CDR1 and CDR2: SGHAT, FQNNGV. CDR3 sequence: CASSLGTGTEAFF. CDR3 nucleotide sequence: TGTGCCAGCAGCCTGGGGACAGGCACTGAAGCTTTCTTT.

This clone was detected once. This chain connects TRBV5-1 to TRBJ1-1, with 9 bases aligning to TRBD1. The CDR3 spans 15 residues. The germline V gene has CDR1 SGHRS and CDR2 YFSETQ. The trim removed 4 bases at V and 3 bases at J, leaving 7 bases unmatched. The CDR3, as DNA: TGCGCCAGCAGCACGCGGGGACAGGGTGACACTGAAGCTTTCTTT. It encodes CASSTRGQGDTEAFF. The whole variable domain, filled in from reference TRBV5-1 and TRBJ1-1, reads KAGVTQTPRYLIKTRGQQVTLSCSPISGHRSVSWYQQTPGQGLQFLFEYFSETQRNKGNFPGRFSGRQFSNSRSEMNVSTLELGDSALYLCASSTRGQGDTEAFFGQGTRLTVV.

This chain connects TRBV6-1 to TRBJ2-7, with 7 nucleotides matching TRBD1. The CDR3 runs to 14 residues. Germline values: CDR1 MNHNS, CDR2 SASEGT. J was trimmed by 4 bases and V by 3 bases; bases with no gene match: 6. Written as DNA, the CDR3 is TGTGCCAGCAGTGACACAAACAGGGGTTACGAGCAGTACTTC. Translated, it gives CASSDTNRGYEQYF.

The rearrangement uses TRBV11-2 and TRBJ1-5, with D tentatively TRBD1 (5 bases). V dropped 5 bases and J dropped 3 bases, with 8 bases sitting between them. The germline V gene encodes CDR1 SGHAT and CDR2 FQNNGV. The CDR3 runs 13 residues. This CDR3 reads CASSGHINQPQHF. CDR3 DNA sequence: TGTGCCAGCAGCGGACATATCAATCAGCCCCAGCATTTT.

This rearrangement joins TRBV7-9 to TRBJ1-1, with 8 nucleotides matching TRBD1. CDR1 and CDR2 from the germline V gene are SEHNR and FQNEAQ (reference sequence). This CDR3 contains 14 residues. The ends lost 4 bases at V and 5 bases at J; junction bases unmatched: 6. The CDR3 DNA reads as TGTGCCAGCAGCTGGCCAGGGGGCGCGACTGAAGCTTTCTTT. As protein: CASSWPGGATEAFF.

This sequence joins TRBV5-5 and TRBJ2-6; D perhaps matches TRBD1 (6 bases). From germline, CDR1 is SGHKS and CDR2 YYEKEE (reference sequence). The CDR3 is made up of 17 amino acids. Deletions cut 5 bases from V and 0 bases from J, with 15 bases between. CDR3 protein: CASRTGHINSGANVLTF. The CDR3, as DNA: TGTGCCAGCAGGACGGGACACATCAACTCTGGGGCCAACGTCCTGACTTTC.

This clone has more than one count but fewer than ten. Different DNA sequences within this sample yield the same CDR3. The chain recombines TRBV15 with TRBJ2-7; 8 bases match TRBD1. The germline V gene has CDR1 LNHNV and CDR2 YYDKDF (reference sequence). CDR3 length: 13 residues. The trim removed 3 bases at V and 7 bases at J, leaving 5 bases unmatched. The CDR3 sequence is CATSRDRVGEQYF. CDR3 bases: TGTGCCACCAGCAGGGACAGGGTGGGGGAGCAGTACTTC.

The V gene is TRBV2, the J gene TRBJ2-5; 8 bases are a match to TRBD2. Trimming removed 6 bases from V and 7 bases from J; junction bases left unmatched: 7. CDR1 and CDR2 from the germline V gene are SNHLY and FYNNEI. The CDR3 covers 13 residues. The DNA of the CDR3 is TGTGCCAGCAGGGGTGTCGCGGGGGGGACCCAGTACTTC. Its translation: CASRGVAGGTQYF. Full variable domain (rest looked up from reference TRBV2 and TRBJ2-5): EPEVTQTPSHQVTQMGQEVILRCVPISNHLYFYWYRQILGQKVEFLVSFYNNEISEKSEIFDDQFSVERPDGSNFTLKIRSTKLEDSAMYFCASRGVAGGTQYFGPGTRLLVL.

This clone was detected only a few times. The rearrangement joins TRBV5-6 to TRBJ2-3; tentative D call: TRBD2 (6 bases). In germline, CDR1 is SGHDT, CDR2 YYEEEE. The V and J ends lost 1 base and 0 bases respectively, with 9 bases between them. This CDR3 spans 15 amino acids. The CDR3 region is CASSLTSTSTDTQYF. CDR3 DNA sequence: TGTGCCAGCAGCTTGACTAGCACTAGCACAGATACGCAGTATTTT. Complete variable domain (other parts from reference TRBV5-6 and TRBJ2-3): DAGVTQSPTHLIKTRGQQVTLRCSPKSGHDTVSWYQQALGQGPQFIFQYYEEEERQRGNFPDRFSGHQFPNYSSELNVNALLLGDSALYLCASSLTSTSTDTQYFGPGTRLTVL.

The chain employs TRBV7-2 and TRBJ1-4; no reliable D call. Germline V gives CDR1 SGHTA, CDR2 FQGNSA. V lost 3 bases and J lost 4, with 3 bases in between. This CDR3 is built from 12 residues. This CDR3 is CASSFVNEKLFF. CDR3 DNA sequence: TGTGCCAGCAGCTTCGTTAATGAAAAACTGTTTTTT.

The gene calls are TRBV5-4 and TRBJ2-7, with 7 bases matching TRBD2. This CDR3 has 12 residues. The V and J ends lost 4 bases and 6 bases, in that order; junction bases with no gene match: 4. From germline, CDR1 is SGHNT and CDR2 YYREEE (reference sequence). CDR3 loop: CASSLGGVEQYF. CDR3 DNA sequence: TGTGCCAGCAGCCTGGGGGGGGTCGAGCAGTACTTC.

The V and J genes are TRBV6-5 and TRBJ2-1; 9 positions agree with TRBD2. After removal of 5 bases from V and 9 bases from J, the junction contained 8 bases not matched to a gene. Germline V CDR1 and CDR2: MNHEY, SVGAGI. This CDR3 comprises 14 residues. The CDR3 reads CASSDLAGFAEQFF. The CDR3 nucleotides are TGTGCCAGCAGTGACCTAGCGGGATTCGCTGAGCAGTTCTTC.

This chain uses TRBV5-1 with TRBJ1-5, with 10 positions matching TRBD1. CDR1 and CDR2 from the germline V gene are SGHRS and YFSETQ. With 0 bases clipped from V and 5 bases from J, the junction kept 2 bases outside the gene matches. This CDR3 comprises 15 residues. The DNA for the CDR3 is TGCGCCAGCAGCTTGGGACAGGGGGCTTATCAGCCCCAGCATTTT. Its translation is CASSLGQGAYQPQHF.

The rearrangement uses TRBV18 and TRBJ2-1; D not resolved. Germline CDR1 reads KGHSH; CDR2 reads LQKENI. The CDR3 length is 11 residues. V gave up 5 bases and J gave up 10 bases, with 9 bases separating them. The CDR3 here is CASSGPGEQFF. CDR3 nucleotides: TGTGCCAGCTCAGGTCCCGGGGAGCAGTTCTTC.

The chain uses TRBV10-1 and TRBJ2-2; perhaps TRBD2 as D (5 bases). Trimming removed 3 bases at V and 6 bases at J, with 11 bases between. This CDR3 spans 14 amino acids. CDR1 WNHNN and CDR2 SYGVQD come from the germline V gene (reference sequence). The CDR3 is CASSELAAAGELFF. The DNA for the CDR3 is TGCGCCAGCAGTGAACTGGCAGCGGCCGGGGAGCTGTTTTTT.

Worth noting for this clone: Other DNA sequences from this sample encode an identical CDR3 as well. The J gene is TRBJ1-1, the V gene TRBV11-2; possible D gene TRBD1, 5 bases. Trimming left V 5 bases short and J 2 bases short, with 9 bases between. The CDR3 has 13 amino acids. Germline lookup yields CDR1 SGHAT and CDR2 FQNNGV. Written as DNA, the CDR3 is TGTGCCAGCAGCCTTAGGGGAAACACTGAAGCTTTCTTT. Translating it yields CASSLRGNTEAFF.

The J gene is TRBJ2-7, the V gene TRBV7-9, with 10 bases lining up with TRBD2. Germline CDR1 reads SEHNR; CDR2 reads FQNEAQ (reference sequence). The CDR3 is 14 amino acids. J gave up 4 bases and V 3 bases, and 3 bases lay outside the gene matches. In nucleotides, the CDR3 is TGTGCCAGCAGCTTCGCTAGCGGGGGATACGAGCAGTACTTC. It encodes CASSFASGGYEQYF.

CDR3 DNA sequence: TGCGCCAGCAGCTTGGACGGACAGGGACACTCCTATAATTCACCCCTCCACTTT. It yields the protein CASSLDGQGHSYNSPLHF. The chain links TRBV5-1 to TRBJ1-6; 8 bases match TRBD1. The CDR3 covers 18 residues. Germline V gene sequence: CDR1 SGHRS, CDR2 YFSETQ. The V gene end was trimmed by 0 bases and the J gene end by 0 bases; junction bases not matched to a gene: 5.

This clone has just a few counts. This chain links TRBV5-4 with TRBJ1-1, with 7 bases fitting TRBD1. J was trimmed by 8 bases and V by 4 bases; bases with no gene match: 8. Germline assignment: CDR1 SGHNT and CDR2 YYREEE (reference sequence). The CDR3 loop spans 13 amino acids. The CDR3 loop is CASSPSRTGEAFF. DNA for the CDR3: TGTGCCAGCAGCCCTTCCCGGACAGGAGAAGCTTTCTTT.

This chain joins TRBV7-9 and TRBJ1-1; 10 nucleotides agree with TRBD1. This CDR3 is 15 amino acids long. Germline V gene data show CDR1 as SEHNR and CDR2 as FQNEAQ (reference sequence). Germline trimming cut 1 base from V and 5 bases from J; bases unmatched to any gene: 4. CDR3 sequence: CASSLGQGARTEAFF. The CDR3 DNA follows: TGTGCCAGCAGCTTAGGACAGGGGGCGCGGACTGAAGCTTTCTTT.

This clone was recorded a few times. V gene TRBV18 combines with J gene TRBJ1-6; 9 nucleotides line up with TRBD1. The CDR3 totals 14 residues. Trimming cost V 4 bases and J 10 bases; bases outside gene matches: 5. Germline-derived CDR1 and CDR2 are KGHSH and LQKENI. The CDR3 here is CASSLQGAESPLHF. CDR3 nucleotide sequence: TGTGCCAGCTCACTACAGGGGGCGGAATCACCCCTCCACTTT.

This chain uses TRBV27 with TRBJ1-5, with D possibly being TRBD1 (6 bases). The V and J ends lost 3 bases and 7 bases respectively, with 10 bases between them. The CDR3 loop spans 13 amino acids. Germline V gene sequence: CDR1 MNHEY, CDR2 SMNVEV (reference sequence). The CDR3 here is CASSFDRQQPQHF. CDR3 DNA sequence: TGTGCCAGCAGTTTCGACAGGCAACAGCCCCAGCATTTT.

This chain links TRBV9 with TRBJ1-2, with 10 positions matching TRBD1. Trimming at V came to 3 bases and at J to 5 bases, leaving 4 bases not matched to a gene. This CDR3 spans 14 amino acids. From germline, CDR1 is SGDLS and CDR2 YYNGEE. CDR3 region: CASSAGTGVYGYTF. The CDR3, as DNA: TGTGCCAGCAGCGCCGGGACAGGGGTTTATGGCTACACCTTC. Full variable domain (missing parts from reference TRBV9 and TRBJ1-2): DSGVTQTPKHLITATGQRVTLRCSPRSGDLSVYWYQQSLDQGLQFLIQYYNGEERAKGNILERFSAQQFPDLHSELNLSSLELGDSALYFCASSAGTGVYGYTFGSGTRLTVV.